These 22 T cell receptor beta chains were all obtained from the same sample, sequenced in a study of blood T cell repertoires in COVID-19. Method: immunoSEQ multiplex PCR; TCRdb's copy keeps in-frame clones and lacks some. The data hold just over 350,000 clones, with 70% to 90% observed a single time. Sample: peripheral blood. These receptors were collected from a woman aged 55-70 years with COVID-19, enrolled during active disease.

V usage is TRBV5-5 and J usage is TRBJ1-6; TRBD1 agrees at 7 bases. The CDR3 is made up of 16 amino acids. The V segment lost 0 bases and the J segment 2 bases; nucleotides outside the gene matches: 2. Looked up from germline, CDR1 is SGHKS and CDR2 is YYEKEE (reference sequence). The CDR3 loop reads CASSLGQGPYNSPLHF. The CDR3 DNA reads TGTGCCAGCAGCTTGGGACAGGGCCCCTATAATTCACCCCTCCACTTT.

This clone was counted a few times. J is TRBJ1-2 and V is TRBV3-1 (or the pseudogene TRBV3-2), with D perhaps matching TRBD1 (6 bases). V lost 0 bases and J 5 bases, leaving 10 bases between the germline ends. The V gene's germline CDR1 is LGHDT and CDR2 YNNKEL (reference sequence). CDR3 length: 14 amino acids. The CDR3 DNA reads as TGTGCCAGCAGCCAAGACACAGGGCGTTATGGCTACACCTTC. It translates to CASSQDTGRYGYTF.

This chain uses TRBV30 with TRBJ1-4; D not certain. The V gene lost 4 bases and the J gene lost 7 bases, with 16 bases spanning the gap. Germline loops: CDR1 GTSNPN, CDR2 SVGIG (reference sequence). This CDR3 region has 14 residues. Here the CDR3 reads CAWTKSGSPEKLFF. Here the CDR3 DNA reads TGTGCCTGGACTAAGTCAGGTTCCCCTGAAAAACTGTTTTTT. Full variable domain (missing parts from reference TRBV30 and TRBJ1-4): SQTIHQWPATLVQPVGSPLSLECTVEGTSNPNLYWYRQAAGRGLQLLFYSVGIGQISSEVPQNLSASRPQDRQFILSSKKLLLSDSGFYLCAWTKSGSPEKLFFGSGTQLSVL.

This chain links TRBV6-4 with TRBJ1-2, with a possible D match to TRBD1 (5 bases). Germline V gene sequence: CDR1 MRHNA, CDR2 SNTAGT. This CDR3 region has 14 residues. The germline V and J ends were trimmed by 6 bases and 7 bases, with 18 bases remaining between them. CDR3 sequence: CASRVAGEGFGYTF. As DNA, the CDR3 is TGTGCCAGCAGGGTCGCGGGGGAGGGATTTGGCTACACCTTC.

V is TRBV5-6 and J is TRBJ1-2; maybe TRBD1 (5 bases). Germline lookup yields CDR1 SGHDT and CDR2 YYEEEE. The CDR3 is 14 amino acids. Trimming removed 2 bases at V and 0 bases at J, with 8 bases between. The DNA for the CDR3 is TGTGCCAGCAGCTTAACAGGTCCTAACTATGGCTACACCTTC. This encodes CASSLTGPNYGYTF.

Here the CDR3 reads CASSLGRQPQHF. CDR3 sequence (DNA): TGTGCCAGCAGCTTGGGTAGACAGCCCCAGCATTTT. The J gene is TRBJ1-5, the V gene TRBV5-6; D is uncertain. Trimming cost V 0 bases and J 7 bases, with 5 bases left between them. Looked up from germline, CDR1 is SGHDT and CDR2 is YYEEEE. The CDR3 runs to 12 residues.

Comments on this clone: This sample also contains other DNA sequences that code for the same CDR3. The rearrangement joins TRBV18 to TRBJ2-7; weak D call: TRBD2 (5 bases). V was cut by 6 bases and J by 1 base, with 10 bases left in between. Germline lookup yields CDR1 KGHSH and CDR2 LQKENI. The CDR3 spans 13 residues. CDR3 protein: CASSRGLSYEQYF. In DNA, the CDR3 is TGTGCCAGCTCCCGAGGACTTTCCTACGAGCAGTACTTC.

The chain carries TRBV6-2 or TRBV6-3 and TRBJ1-1; D is perhaps TRBD1 (5 bases). Germline assignment: CDR1 MNHEY and CDR2 SVGEGT. The CDR3 is made up of 14 amino acids. V dropped 4 bases and J dropped 0 bases, with 9 bases sitting between them. The chain's CDR3 is CASSFAGLNTEAFF. The CDR3 nucleotides read TGTGCCAGCAGTTTCGCAGGGTTGAACACTGAAGCTTTCTTT.

The CDR3 DNA sequence: TGTGCCAGCACTGACAGGGGGCTCGAGCAGTACTTC. The encoded protein is CASTDRGLEQYF. The chain links TRBV19 to TRBJ2-7; 10 positions match TRBD1. The CDR3 sequence is 12 residues long. The trim removed 9 bases at V and 6 bases at J, leaving 5 bases unmatched. CDR1 is LNHDA and CDR2 is SQIVND in the germline V gene (reference sequence).

V is TRBV19 and J is TRBJ2-1; 14 bases match TRBD2. CDR3 length: 19 amino acids. Germline V lookup: CDR1 LNHDA, CDR2 SQIVND (reference sequence). V gave up 4 bases and J gave up 7 bases; unmatched junction bases: 15. CDR3 nucleotides: TGTGCCAGTAGTACTGAGGGACTAGCGGGAGCTCTACCGACAAATGAGCAGTTCTTC. Its protein is CASSTEGLAGALPTNEQFF.

The CDR3 reads CAWSLRTGGLSYNEQFF. As DNA, the CDR3 is TGTGCCTGGAGTCTAAGAACGGGGGGGCTCTCCTACAATGAGCAGTTCTTC. The rearrangement links TRBV30 to TRBJ2-1; 8 nucleotides match TRBD2. Losses at the gene ends were 2 bases for V and 0 bases for J; bases not matched to a gene: 9. CDR1 GTSNPN and CDR2 SVGIG come from the germline V gene (reference sequence). The CDR3 is 17 amino acids.

This chain uses TRBV7-9 with TRBJ1-1, with a possible D match to TRBD1 (6 bases). From germline, CDR1 is SEHNR and CDR2 FQNEAQ (reference sequence). Trimming cost V 5 bases and J 3 bases, with 10 bases left between them. The CDR3 has 13 amino acids. The CDR3 DNA is TGTGCCAGCAGCGATCCAGGGGACACTGAAGCTTTCTTT. Protein sequence: CASSDPGDTEAFF. The full variable domain, its missing parts supplied by reference TRBV7-9 and TRBJ1-1, is DTGVSQNPRHKITKRGQNVTFRCDPISEHNRLYWYRQTLGQGPEFLTYFQNEAQLEKSRLLSDRFSAERPKGSFSTLEIQRTEQGDSAMYLCASSDPGDTEAFFGQGTRLTVV.

This sequence joins TRBV27 and TRBJ1-5; no clear D. CDR1 and CDR2 from the germline V gene are MNHEY and SMNVEV (reference sequence). V was cut by 4 bases and J by 4 bases, with 8 bases left in between. The CDR3 runs 13 residues. The CDR3 DNA reads TGTGCCAGCAGTTACACCAGGAATCAGCCCCAGCATTTT. This sequence encodes CASSYTRNQPQHF.

The chain combines TRBV7-8 with TRBJ1-5; no clear D. Germline CDR1 and CDR2: SGHVS and FQNEAQ. V shed 1 base and J shed 2 bases, with 9 bases lying between them. The CDR3 has 15 amino acids. This CDR3 reads CASSLEWQGNQPQHF. CDR3 nucleotides: TGTGCCAGCAGCTTAGAATGGCAAGGCAATCAGCCCCAGCATTTT.

This chain joins TRBV4-1 and TRBJ2-1; a possible D gene is TRBD1 (6 bases). Trimming removed 7 bases at V and 9 bases at J, with 25 bases between. Germline V gives CDR1 MGHRA, CDR2 YSYEKL. The CDR3 covers 16 residues. The chain's CDR3 is CASKTGHIFGRIEQFF. CDR3 coding DNA: TGCGCCAGCAAGACAGGCCACATCTTTGGTCGGATTGAGCAGTTCTTC.

This chain joins TRBV5-1 and TRBJ2-7; 11 bases match TRBD1. This CDR3 contains 14 residues. Germline lookup yields CDR1 SGHRS and CDR2 YFSETQ. The J segment lost 6 bases and the V segment lost 3 bases, leaving 5 bases of the junction unmatched. CDR3 in amino acids: CASSSGTGGGEQYF. CDR3 DNA: TGCGCCAGCAGCTCCGGGACAGGGGGTGGCGAGCAGTACTTC.

This sequence joins TRBV14 and TRBJ1-2; D is possibly TRBD1 (5 bases). This CDR3 comprises 15 residues. V was trimmed by 3 bases and J by 1 base, leaving 12 bases between them. CDR1 is SGHDN and CDR2 is FVKESK in the germline V gene. CDR3 DNA: TGTGCCAGCAGCCATCTCGGACACCTTAACTATGGCTACACCTTC. Its translation is CASSHLGHLNYGYTF.

V and J are TRBV6-1 and TRBJ2-1; 8 bases align to TRBD2. V lost 2 bases to trimming and J lost 10 bases; unmatched junction nucleotides: 4. Germline V gene lookup returns CDR1 MNHNS and CDR2 SASEGT. The CDR3 has 13 residues. The CDR3 region is CASSESGLGEQFF. The CDR3 DNA is TGTGCCAGCAGTGAATCGGGACTAGGAGAGCAGTTCTTC.

This sequence joins TRBV9 and TRBJ2-7; TRBD2 agrees at 7 bases. V lost 4 bases to trimming and J lost 5 bases; unmatched junction nucleotides: 12. Germline values: CDR1 SGDLS, CDR2 YYNGEE. CDR3 length equals 15 residues. This chain's CDR3 is CASSLMGGFGDEQYF. The DNA of the CDR3 is TGTGCCAGCAGCCTTATGGGAGGGTTTGGTGACGAGCAGTACTTC.

The rearrangement joins TRBV4-2 to TRBJ2-1; 10 bases are a match to TRBD1. The V gene's germline CDR1 is LGHNA and CDR2 YNFKEQ. This CDR3 comprises 17 residues. V shed 0 bases, J shed 8 bases, and the junction held 10 bases outside the gene matches. CDR3 nucleotide sequence: TGTGCCAGCAGCCAAGATCTTGACAGGGGGCGCAAGGATGAGCAGTTCTTC. Translation gives CASSQDLDRGRKDEQFF.

The gene calls are TRBV9 and TRBJ2-7; 8 bases match TRBD1. V was clipped by 3 bases and J by 3 bases; unmatched bases: 2. CDR1 and CDR2 (germline): SGDLS, YYNGEE. The CDR3 spans 13 residues. The CDR3 nucleotides read TGTGCCAGCAGCGCTGGGACAGGCTACGAGCAGTACTTC. It encodes CASSAGTGYEQYF.

V and J are TRBV18 and TRBJ2-2; possibly TRBD2 for D (7 bases). Germline CDR1 KGHSH, CDR2 LQKENI. V was trimmed by 2 bases and J by 4 bases, leaving 14 bases between them. The CDR3 consists of 16 residues. CDR3 nucleotides: TGTGCCAGCTCACCAGGCGTCGGGGGGCGCACCGGGGAGCTGTTTTTT. Amino acids: CASSPGVGGRTGELFF.